Presented here are 12 T cell receptor beta chains from one specimen sequenced in a study of Ad26.COV2.S vaccination and SARS-CoV-2 variants. Method: immunoSEQ multiplex PCR; TCRdb's copy keeps in-frame clones and lacks some. The table includes 350,000 to 500,000 clones, 89% detected once. Noted treatment: roughly 19 received Ad26.COV2.S at low or high dose, single or two shots; about five received placebo; per-sample allocation not given. On day 63 after the first injection, vaccine and placebo recipients gave samples. This specimen was peripheral blood, taken in a trial of Ad26.COV2.S vaccine versus placebo. The origin of the receptors is a person between 18 and 65 years old who received the Ad26.COV2.S COVID-19 vaccine or a placebo.

The chain is built from TRBV24-1 and TRBJ2-3; 9 positions agree with TRBD1. CDR1 is KGHDR, CDR2 SFDVKD, per germline. The CDR3 spans 16 residues. Germline trimming cut 5 bases from V and 0 bases from J; bases unmatched to any gene: 5. CDR3 sequence reads: CATSVDRGSSTDTQYF. The CDR3, as DNA: TGTGCCACCAGTGTTGACAGGGGGTCCAGCACAGATACGCAGTATTTT.

This sequence joins TRBV11-3 and TRBJ2-2, with 10 bases identical to TRBD1. J was trimmed by 4 bases and V by 4 bases; bases with no gene match: 6. The CDR3 runs to 16 residues. CDR1 is SGHNT, CDR2 YENEEA, per germline. CDR3 sequence (DNA): TGTGCCAGCAGCTCGGGACAGGGGCAAACCACCGGGGAGCTGTTTTTT. Protein sequence: CASSSGQGQTTGELFF.

The chain links TRBV18 to TRBJ2-3; D not certain. Trimming left V 4 bases short and J 3 bases short, with 5 bases between. The CDR3 sequence is 12 residues long. The germline gives CDR1 KGHSH, CDR2 LQKENI. CDR3 bases: TGTGCCAGCTCACGATCGACAGATACGCAGTATTTT. Translated, it gives CASSRSTDTQYF.

The sample holds a few counts of this clone. V gene TRBV19 combines with J gene TRBJ1-2; 7 bases fit TRBD1. Trimming at V came to 6 bases and at J to 4 bases, leaving 8 bases not matched to a gene. The CDR3 covers 14 residues. The germline CDR1 and CDR2 sequences are LNHDA and SQIVND (reference sequence). This CDR3 reads CASSLQGGRYGYTF. The DNA for the CDR3 is TGTGCCAGTAGCCTCCAAGGGGGCCGCTATGGCTACACCTTC. Drawing the rest from reference TRBV19 and TRBJ1-2, the complete variable domain is DGGITQSPKYLFRKEGQNVTLSCEQNLNHDAMYWYRQDPGQGLRLIYYSQIVNDFQKGDIAEGYSVSREKKESFPLTVTSAQKNPTAFYLCASSLQGGRYGYTFGSGTRLTVV.

The CDR3 DNA follows: TGTGCCAGCAGCCCCACGGCGGACACAGATACGCAGTATTTT. Translation: CASSPTADTDTQYF. The chain links TRBV7-3 to TRBJ2-3, with no clear D. The CDR3 runs 14 residues. The ends were cut back, 5 bases at V and 2 bases at J, with 11 bases in the middle. Germline CDR1 SGHTA, CDR2 FQGTGA.

This clone has just a few counts. This sequence joins TRBV5-8 and TRBJ1-1, with 9 bases that match TRBD1. The germline gives CDR1 SGHTS, CDR2 YDEGEE. The CDR3 covers 15 residues. Trimming at V came to 3 bases and at J to 5 bases, leaving 8 bases not matched to a gene. CDR3 protein: CASSYGTGRGTEAFF. The CDR3 DNA reads as TGTGCCAGCAGCTATGGGACAGGGAGGGGGACTGAAGCTTTCTTT.

The CDR3 loop is CASSYGNPGDYGYTF. The CDR3 coding sequence is TGTGCCAGCAGTTACGGCAACCCCGGTGACTATGGCTACACCTTC. The gene calls are TRBV6-2 or TRBV6-3 and TRBJ1-2; no firm D call. The CDR3 is made up of 15 amino acids. V lost 2 bases, J lost 3 bases, and 13 bases lay in between. Germline assignment: CDR1 MNHEY and CDR2 SVGEGT.

This clone was seen only once. The J gene is TRBJ2-7, the V gene TRBV18; TRBD2 aligns across 10 bases. Unmatched junction bases numbered 4, after V lost 5 bases and J lost 0 bases. The CDR3 has 15 residues. The germline V gene has CDR1 KGHSH and CDR2 LQKENI. CDR3 in amino acids: CASSTLAGVSYEQYF. CDR3 in DNA: TGTGCCAGCTCAACTCTAGCGGGGGTCTCCTACGAGCAGTACTTC. Complete variable domain (other parts from reference TRBV18 and TRBJ2-7): NAGVMQNPRHLVRRRGQEARLRCSPMKGHSHVYWYRQLPEEGLKFMVYLQKENIIDESGMPKERFSAEFPKEGPSILRIQQVVRGDSAAYFCASSTLAGVSYEQYFGPGTRLTVT.

The CDR3 region is CASSVAPYSSYNSPLHF. CDR3 sequence (DNA): TGTGCCAGCAGCGTAGCCCCCTACAGCTCCTATAATTCACCCCTCCACTTT. This chain joins TRBV9 and TRBJ1-6; D is undetermined. This CDR3 is built from 17 residues. The germline V gene has CDR1 SGDLS and CDR2 YYNGEE. The V end lost 0 bases, the J end lost 0 bases, and 10 bases lay between the germline ends.

This clone has just a few counts. The V and J genes are TRBV5-1 and TRBJ2-7; the D call may be TRBD1 or TRBD2 (5 bases each). This CDR3 contains 14 residues. Trimming took 0 bases from V and 3 from J, leaving 10 bases between them. Germline CDR1 reads SGHRS; CDR2 reads YFSETQ. The CDR3 sequence is CASSLGGNVYEQYF. CDR3 DNA: TGCGCCAGCAGCTTGGGGGGGAATGTCTACGAGCAGTACTTC.

The V and J genes are TRBV7-2 and TRBJ2-5; TRBD2 is a possible D gene (5 bases). Trimming left V 5 bases short and J 14 bases short, with 18 bases between. The CDR3 consists of 12 residues. From germline, CDR1 is SGHTA and CDR2 FQGNSA. The CDR3 loop reads CASSNGRVMEYF. CDR3 sequence (DNA): TGTGCCAGCAGCAACGGGCGGGTGATGGAATACTTC.

This rearrangement joins TRBV27 to TRBJ1-2, with a weak D call TRBD1 (5 bases). Trimming shortened V by 6 bases and J by 1 base, and 12 bases separated the two germline ends. The CDR3 contains 14 residues. Germline CDR1 MNHEY, CDR2 SMNVEV (reference sequence). The CDR3 nucleotides read TGTGCCAGCAGGCCGGACACATTTAACTATGGCTACACCTTC. This gives the protein CASRPDTFNYGYTF.